This is a list of T cell receptor beta chains from one sample in a study of beta chain features in type 1 diabetes. Libraries were prepared by immunoSEQ multiplex PCR; TCRdb keeps only in-frame clonotypes and omits some of them. The sample yields hundreds of thousands of clones, roughly a sixth seen once. The sample was naive CD4+ T cells from blood. The origin of the receptors is a man in his late teens or twenties in good health. Both conserved end residues are part of each CDR3. D genes are given only for firm matches. Size is stated for part of the rows, as once, few or many counts, or as a class when the clone is expanded.

d_gene: NA
v_gene: TRBV5-6
abundance: NA
j_gene: TRBJ2-5
CDR3aa: CASSFTETQYF
CDR3nt: TGTGCCAGCAGCTTTACAGAGACCCAGTACTTC

d_gene: TRBD1
v_gene: TRBV19
abundance: NA
j_gene: TRBJ2-2
CDR3aa: CASSVDRGSVGELFF
CDR3nt: TGTGCCAGTAGTGTAGACAGGGGATCCGTCGGGGAGCTGTTTTTT

d_gene: TRBD2
v_gene: TRBV4-3
abundance: NA
j_gene: TRBJ2-7
CDR3aa: CASSQGGTSGYEQYF
CDR3nt: TGCGCCAGCAGCCAAGGGGGGACTAGTGGGTACGAGCAGTACTTC

d_gene: NA
v_gene: TRBV4-1
abundance: few
j_gene: TRBJ2-2
CDR3aa: CASSNDHRASNTGELFF
CDR3nt: TGCGCCAGCAGCAACGATCACAGGGCTTCGAACACCGGGGAGCTGTTTTTT

d_gene: NA
v_gene: TRBV30
abundance: few
j_gene: TRBJ1-1
CDR3aa: CAWDQTGWAFF
CDR3nt: TGTGCCTGGGACCAGACAGGTTGGGCTTTCTTT

d_gene: NA
v_gene: TRBV5-1
abundance: NA
j_gene: TRBJ2-2
CDR3aa: CASSDPDRTSGELFF
CDR3nt: TGCGCCAGCAGCGACCCCGACAGGACGTCCGGGGAGCTGTTTTTT

d_gene: TRBD1
v_gene: TRBV9
abundance: few
j_gene: TRBJ2-3
CDR3aa: CASSPDRAYTQYF
CDR3nt: TGTGCCAGCAGCCCAGACAGGGCCTATACGCAGTATTTT

d_gene: NA
v_gene: TRBV4-2
abundance: NA
j_gene: TRBJ2-1
CDR3aa: CASSQDPGASSYNEQFF
CDR3nt: TGTGCCAGCAGCCAAGATCCGGGGGCGAGCTCCTACAATGAGCAGTTCTTC

d_gene: NA
v_gene: TRBV4-2
abundance: NA
j_gene: TRBJ1-1
CDR3aa: CASSQNPSGDIRSFF
CDR3nt: TGTGCCAGCAGCCAAAATCCCTCAGGGGATATTCGCTCTTTCTTT

d_gene: NA
v_gene: TRBV23-1
abundance: many
j_gene: TRBJ2-6
CDR3aa: CASSHPRDNTISGANVLTF
CDR3nt: TGCGCCAGCAGTCATCCCCGGGACAATACCATCTCTGGGGCCAACGTCCTGACTTTC

d_gene: TRBD1
v_gene: TRBV10-3
abundance: NA
j_gene: TRBJ1-6
CDR3aa: CATGPTGTGPTPLHF
CDR3nt: TGTGCCACCGGTCCTACCGGGACAGGGCCAACACCCCTCCACTTT

d_gene: TRBD1
v_gene: TRBV30
abundance: few
j_gene: TRBJ2-4
CDR3aa: CACTGTGKNIQYF
CDR3nt: TGTGCCTGCACCGGGACAGGGAAAAACATTCAGTACTTC

d_gene: TRBD2
v_gene: TRBV9
abundance: few
j_gene: TRBJ2-1
CDR3aa: CASSVGTRVGVEQFF
CDR3nt: TGTGCCAGCAGCGTAGGGACTAGGGTCGGAGTCGAGCAGTTCTTC

d_gene: TRBD1
v_gene: TRBV13
abundance: few
j_gene: TRBJ1-1
CDR3aa: CASSVEQGTTEAFF
CDR3nt: TGTGCCAGCAGCGTAGAACAGGGGACCACTGAAGCTTTCTTT

d_gene: TRBD1
v_gene: TRBV10-3
abundance: few
j_gene: TRBJ1-2
CDR3aa: CAITGTGDDGYTF
CDR3nt: TGTGCCATCACCGGAACAGGGGACGATGGCTACACCTTC

d_gene: NA
v_gene: TRBV6-5
abundance: few
j_gene: TRBJ2-7
CDR3aa: CASSRAGTYEQYF
CDR3nt: TGTGCCAGCAGTCGGGCAGGTACCTACGAGCAGTACTTC

d_gene: TRBD2
v_gene: TRBV29-1
abundance: few
j_gene: TRBJ2-1
CDR3aa: CSVQGVLAGNRSYNEQFF
CDR3nt: TGCAGCGTCCAAGGGGTACTAGCGGGAAATCGCTCCTACAATGAGCAGTTCTTC

d_gene: NA
v_gene: TRBV7-2
abundance: few
j_gene: TRBJ1-4
CDR3aa: CASSRGTDEKLFF
CDR3nt: TGTGCCAGCAGCCGTGGGACGGATGAAAAACTGTTTTTT

d_gene: NA
v_gene: TRBV7-2
abundance: NA
j_gene: TRBJ2-4
CDR3aa: CASSLEGSKNIQYF
CDR3nt: TGTGCCAGCAGCTTGGAAGGGTCCAAAAACATTCAGTACTTC

d_gene: TRBD1
v_gene: TRBV19
abundance: few
j_gene: TRBJ2-3
CDR3aa: CASSMPGGWGTDTQYF
CDR3nt: TGTGCCAGTAGTATGCCAGGGGGTTGGGGCACAGATACGCAGTATTTT

d_gene: NA
v_gene: TRBV2
abundance: few
j_gene: TRBJ1-2
CDR3aa: CASSPDWDGYTF
CDR3nt: TGTGCCAGCAGTCCCGACTGGGATGGCTACACCTTC

d_gene: NA
v_gene: TRBV7-2
abundance: NA
j_gene: TRBJ2-7
CDR3aa: CASSLVAIPYEQYF
CDR3nt: TGTGCCAGCAGCTTAGTAGCGATCCCCTACGAGCAGTACTTC

d_gene: NA
v_gene: TRBV9
abundance: NA
j_gene: TRBJ1-4
CDR3aa: CASSLRGETRGEKLFF
CDR3nt: TGTGCCAGCAGCCTCCGAGGGGAGACCAGGGGTGAAAAGCTGTTTTTT

d_gene: NA
v_gene: TRBV18
abundance: few
j_gene: TRBJ1-1
CDR3aa: CASSPPSLNTEAFF
CDR3nt: TGTGCCAGCTCACCGCCTTCTTTGAACACTGAAGCTTTCTTT

d_gene: TRBD1
v_gene: TRBV6-5
abundance: NA
j_gene: TRBJ2-5
CDR3aa: CASSPGPGGRETQYF
CDR3nt: TGTGCCAGCAGTCCCGGCCCAGGGGGCAGGGAGACCCAGTACTTC

d_gene: NA
v_gene: TRBV14
abundance: few
j_gene: TRBJ1-5
CDR3aa: CAGRGSQVLGSNQPQHF
CDR3nt: TGTGCCGGTCGGGGATCCCAAGTTTTAGGCAGCAATCAGCCCCAGCATTTT

d_gene: NA
v_gene: TRBV6-5
abundance: NA
j_gene: TRBJ2-4
CDR3aa: CASSGLGWGPNIQYF
CDR3nt: TGTGCCAGCAGTGGTCTTGGCTGGGGGCCAAACATTCAGTACTTC

d_gene: NA
v_gene: TRBV6-5
abundance: NA
j_gene: TRBJ2-7
CDR3aa: CASSNNYEQYF
CDR3nt: TGTGCCAGCAGTAACAACTACGAGCAGTACTTC

d_gene: NA
v_gene: TRBV5-1
abundance: NA
j_gene: TRBJ1-2
CDR3aa: CASSLAKERDGYTF
CDR3nt: TGCGCCAGCAGCTTGGCCAAGGAAAGGGATGGCTACACCTTC

d_gene: NA
v_gene: TRBV28
abundance: NA
j_gene: TRBJ1-5
CDR3aa: CASSRLGGPQHF
CDR3nt: TGTGCCAGCAGCCGCCTAGGCGGGCCCCAGCATTTT

d_gene: NA
v_gene: TRBV21-1
abundance: few
j_gene: TRBJ1-1
CDR3aa: CASSSGQWAFF
CDR3nt: TGTGCCAGCAGCTCCGGACAATGGGCTTTCTTT

d_gene: NA
v_gene: TRBV9
abundance: few
j_gene: TRBJ2-5
CDR3aa: CASSPSSSGETQYF
CDR3nt: TGTGCCAGCAGCCCATCCTCAAGCGGGGAGACCCAGTACTTC

d_gene: NA
v_gene: TRBV10-3
abundance: few
j_gene: TRBJ1-1
CDR3aa: CAISESLLRTAMNTEAFF
CDR3nt: TGTGCCATCAGTGAGTCCCTTCTCCGGACAGCCATGAACACTGAAGCTTTCTTT